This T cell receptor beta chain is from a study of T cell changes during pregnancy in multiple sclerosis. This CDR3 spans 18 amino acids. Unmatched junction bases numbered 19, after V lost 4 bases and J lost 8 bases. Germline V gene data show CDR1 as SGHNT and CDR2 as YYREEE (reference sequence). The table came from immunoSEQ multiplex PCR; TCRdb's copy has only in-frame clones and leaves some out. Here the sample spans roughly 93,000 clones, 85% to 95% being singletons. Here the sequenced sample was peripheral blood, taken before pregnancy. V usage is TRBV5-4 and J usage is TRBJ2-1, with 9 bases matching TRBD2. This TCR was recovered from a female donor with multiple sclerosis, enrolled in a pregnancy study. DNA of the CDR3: TGTGCCAGCAGCCGACCACGCTCAGCGGGGGGTTTGGTGGATGAGCAGTTCTTC. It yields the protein CASSRPRSAGGLVDEQFF.